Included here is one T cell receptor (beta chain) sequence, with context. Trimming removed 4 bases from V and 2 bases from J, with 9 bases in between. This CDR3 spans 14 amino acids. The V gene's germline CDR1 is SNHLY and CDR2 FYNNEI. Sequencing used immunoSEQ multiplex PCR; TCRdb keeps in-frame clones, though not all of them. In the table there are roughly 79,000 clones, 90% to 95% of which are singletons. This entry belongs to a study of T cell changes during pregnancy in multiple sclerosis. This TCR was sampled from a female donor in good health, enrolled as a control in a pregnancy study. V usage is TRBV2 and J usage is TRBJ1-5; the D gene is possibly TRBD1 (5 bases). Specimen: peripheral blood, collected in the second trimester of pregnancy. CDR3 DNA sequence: TGTGCCAGCAGTGGACAGAGAGGCAATCAGCCCCAGCATTTT. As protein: CASSGQRGNQPQHF.